The present T cell receptor beta chain was sequenced within a study of blood T cell repertoires in COVID-19. The assay was immunoSEQ multiplex PCR, and TCRdb's table has in-frame clones only and misses some. The data show around 250,000 clones, around 87% seen once. Germline lookup yields CDR1 SGHTA and CDR2 FQGTGA. Trimming cost V 0 bases and J 5 bases; bases outside gene matches: 9. The CDR3 extends over 17 amino acids. A few counts support this clone. V gene TRBV7-3 combines with J gene TRBJ2-2; TRBD2 agrees at 7 bases. The material sequenced was PBMCs or T cells enriched from blood (not recorded which). The sequence was obtained from a woman in her fifties or sixties who had recovered from COVID-19. The CDR3 sequence is CASSLTAVGAGTGELFF. The CDR3 DNA is TGTGCCAGCAGCTTAACCGCAGTGGGAGCGGGGACCGGGGAGCTGTTTTTT.